This entry is about one T cell receptor (beta chain). Its antigen is unknown. This entry comes from a study of blood T cells in healthy people across ages. A J-beta primer mix and a sample-barcoded 5' primer were used in a second PCR of roughly 7 to 12 cycles. One entry per CDR3 protein results from TCRdb running MiXCR on the 5' RACE reads. The sample has over a million distinct CDR3 sequences, 35% to 50% seen once; the top ten hold over 15%. There are 15 residues in the CDR3. Germline-derived CDR1 and CDR2 are SGHVS and FNYEAQ. With V trimmed by 4 bases and J by 6 bases, 10 bases remained unmatched. Study conclusions and caveats: Estimates based on one million T cells were treated as lower bounds. Aged donors had fewer naive CD4+ cells and lower diversity than long-lived donors.

V usage is TRBV7-6 and J usage is TRBJ2-3; 7 bases are a match to TRBD1. The source of this sequence is a woman aged 55 to 70 in good health. Source material: blood. In DNA, the CDR3 is TGTGCCAGCAGCTCTCAAACAGGGGCGGCGGATACGCAGTATTTT. Its translation: CASSSQTGAADTQYF.